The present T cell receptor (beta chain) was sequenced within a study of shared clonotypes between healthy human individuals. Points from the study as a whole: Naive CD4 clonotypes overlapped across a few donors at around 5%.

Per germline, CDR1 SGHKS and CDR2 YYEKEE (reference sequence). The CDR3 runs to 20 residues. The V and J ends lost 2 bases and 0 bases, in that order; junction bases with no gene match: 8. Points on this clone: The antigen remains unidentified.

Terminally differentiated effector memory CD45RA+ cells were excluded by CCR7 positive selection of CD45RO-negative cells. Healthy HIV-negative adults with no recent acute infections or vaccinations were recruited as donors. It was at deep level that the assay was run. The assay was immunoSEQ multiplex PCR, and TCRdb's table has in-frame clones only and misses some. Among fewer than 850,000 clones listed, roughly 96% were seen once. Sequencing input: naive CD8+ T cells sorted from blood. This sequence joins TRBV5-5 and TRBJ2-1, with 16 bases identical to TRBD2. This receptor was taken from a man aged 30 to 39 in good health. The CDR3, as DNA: TGTGCCAGCAGCTTACCGGGACTAGCGGGAGGGCGGAGCTCCTACAATGAGCAGTTCTTC. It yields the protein CASSLPGLAGGRSSYNEQFF. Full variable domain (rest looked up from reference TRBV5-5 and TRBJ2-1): DAGVTQSPTHLIKTRGQQVTLRCSPISGHKSVSWYQQVLGQGPQFIFQYYEKEERGRGNFPDRFSARQFPNYSSELNVNALLLGDSALYLCASSLPGLAGGRSSYNEQFFGPGTRLTVL.